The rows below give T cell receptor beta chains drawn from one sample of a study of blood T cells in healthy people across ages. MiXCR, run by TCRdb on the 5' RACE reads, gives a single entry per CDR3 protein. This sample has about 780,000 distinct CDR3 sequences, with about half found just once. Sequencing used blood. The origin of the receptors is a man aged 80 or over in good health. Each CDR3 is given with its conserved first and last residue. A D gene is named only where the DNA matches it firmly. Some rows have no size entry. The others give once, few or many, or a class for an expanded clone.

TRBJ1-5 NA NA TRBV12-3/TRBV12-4 TGTGCCAGCAGCCCAGGGGTAGGGCCCCAGCATTTT CASSPGVGPQHF
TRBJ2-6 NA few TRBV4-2 TGTGCCAGCAGCCAAGCGCACAGGGAGGCTGGGGCCAACGTCCTGACTTTC CASSQAHREAGANVLTF
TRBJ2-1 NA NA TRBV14 TGTGCCAGCAGCCAAAGCATCAATAGCGGTTTTAGGGATGGGCAGTTCTTC CASSQSINSGFRDGQFF
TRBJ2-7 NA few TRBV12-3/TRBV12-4 TGTGCAGGGGGGGTGATCGAGCAGTACTTC CAGGVIEQYF
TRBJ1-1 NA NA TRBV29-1 TGCAGCACATCCTCCGGGAGGGACACTGAAGCTTTCTTT CSTSSGRDTEAFF
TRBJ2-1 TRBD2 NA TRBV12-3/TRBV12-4 TGTGCCAGCAGTTTAGGTAGCGGGAGGGGTACGGGCGGGGAGCAGTTCTTC CASSLGSGRGTGGEQFF
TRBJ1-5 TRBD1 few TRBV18 TGTGCCAGCTCACCAGACAGGGTGGCCAATCAGCCCCAGCATTTT CASSPDRVANQPQHF
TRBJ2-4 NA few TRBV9 TGTGCCAGCAGCGGAGGACGAGCGGAAGGGGGGGAGCAGTACTTC CASSGGRAEGGEQYF
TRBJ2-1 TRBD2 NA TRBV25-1 TGTGCCAGCAGTGGGACTAGCGGGGCCGACCTTTTTTACAATGAGCAGTTCTTC CASSGTSGADLFYNEQFF
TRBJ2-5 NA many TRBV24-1 TGTGCCACCAGGATTGGGGGCGGGACCCTCATTAGGGTCAGGCCAAAAGAGACCCAGTACTTC CATRIGGGTLIRVRPKETQYF
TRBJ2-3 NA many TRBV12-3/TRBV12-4 TGTGCCAGCAGTAAGGACCAGCCTGGTGCAGATACGCAGTATTTT CASSKDQPGADTQYF
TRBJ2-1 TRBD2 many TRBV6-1 TGTGCCAGCACTCGGACTAGCGGGGCCCCCCGTGAGCAGTTCTTC CASTRTSGAPREQFF
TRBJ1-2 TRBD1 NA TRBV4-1 TGCGCCAGCAGCCAACCCCGACAGGGGGGCGGCTATGGCTACACCTTC CASSQPRQGGGYGYTF
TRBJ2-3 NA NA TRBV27 TGTGCCAGTAGTTTATATTTGGATACAGATGCGCAGTATTTT CASSLYLDTDAQYF
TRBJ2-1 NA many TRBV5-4 TGTGCCAGCAGCCCTCGGTCCGGACAGTTTGATGAGCAGTTCTTC CASSPRSGQFDEQFF
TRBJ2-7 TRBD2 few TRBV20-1 TGCAGTGCTAGTTATCCCGGGACTAGCATTCAATACGAGCAGTACTTC CSASYPGTSIQYEQYF
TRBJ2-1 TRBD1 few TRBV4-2 TGTGCCAGCAGCCAGGAGGCCGGGACAGGGGACAATGAGCAGTTCTTC CASSQEAGTGDNEQFF
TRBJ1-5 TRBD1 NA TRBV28 TGTGCCAGCAGTCCAGGACAGGGGAGTGTATGGAATCAGCCCCAGCATTTT CASSPGQGSVWNQPQHF
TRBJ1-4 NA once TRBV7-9 TGTGCCAGTGGGACTTGGGAGACTAATGAAAAACTGTTTTTT CASGTWETNEKLFF
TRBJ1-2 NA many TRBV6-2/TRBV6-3 TGTGCCAGCAGACCCGACGGCTATGGCTACACCTTC CASRPDGYGYTF
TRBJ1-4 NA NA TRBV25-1 TGTGCCAGCAGTTCGATACAGGGATCTGAAAAACTGTTTTTT CASSSIQGSEKLFF
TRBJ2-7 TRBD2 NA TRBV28 TGTGCCAGCAGTTTGGGGACTAGCGGGAGGAGCGAGCAGTACTTC CASSLGTSGRSEQYF
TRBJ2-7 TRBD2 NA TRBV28 TGTGCCAGCAGTTTGCGACCGGCTAGCGGGAGGGGTGAGCAGTACTTC CASSLRPASGRGEQYF
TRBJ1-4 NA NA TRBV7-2 TGTGCCAGCAGCAGCGGGGGGGGAGGGGAAAAACTGTTTTTT CASSSGGGGEKLFF
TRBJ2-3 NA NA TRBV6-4 TGTGCCGGCAAAACTCGATCCAGGGGGGGGCCTAGCACAGATACGCAGTATTTT CAGKTRSRGGPSTDTQYF
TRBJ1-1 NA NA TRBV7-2 TGTGCCAGCAGCTTCGAAGGGGGGGACCTTTGGAACACTGAAGCTTTCTTT CASSFEGGDLWNTEAFF
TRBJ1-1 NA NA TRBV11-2 TGTGCCAGCAGCCAGAGACCGGTCGCTGAAGCTTTCTTT CASSQRPVAEAFF
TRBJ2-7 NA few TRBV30 TGTGCCTGGAGGGATGGACAGCTTCTTTACAATGAGCAGTACTTC CAWRDGQLLYNEQYF
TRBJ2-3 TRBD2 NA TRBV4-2 TGTGCCAGCAGCCTAAGACTAGCGGGAGATACTGCACAGGATACGCAGTATTTT CASSLRLAGDTAQDTQYF
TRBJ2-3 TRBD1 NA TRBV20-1 TGCAGTGCTACGTCCCAGGGGGACAGCACAGATACGCAGTATTTT CSATSQGDSTDTQYF
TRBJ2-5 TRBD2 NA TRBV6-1 TGTGCCAGCAGTGCACTAGCGGGAGTTTATGAGCAGTACTTC CASSALAGVYEQYF
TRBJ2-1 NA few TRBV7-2 TGTGCCAGCAGCCGCAGGGGCTACAATGAGCAGTTCTTC CASSRRGYNEQFF
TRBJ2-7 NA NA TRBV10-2 TGCGCCAGCACCAGCGGCACATCCTACGAGCAGTACTTC CASTSGTSYEQYF
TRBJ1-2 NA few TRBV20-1 TGCAGTGCGTGGGAGGACCCGTTTAATGGCTACACCTTC CSAWEDPFNGYTF
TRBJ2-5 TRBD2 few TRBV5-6 TGTGCCAGCAGCTTGTGTGTGGCGGGAGGCGGATATAGTGAGCAGTACTTC CASSLCVAGGGYSEQYF
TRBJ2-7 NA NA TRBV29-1 TGCAGCGTTGCCGGGACAATGACCTCCTACGAGCAGTACTTC CSVAGTMTSYEQYF
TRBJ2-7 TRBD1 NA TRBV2 TGTGCCAGCAAACGAGCCGGGACAGGGTTCGCCGAGCAGTACTTC CASKRAGTGFAEQYF
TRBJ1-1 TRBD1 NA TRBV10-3 TGTGCCATCAGTTCCGGGACAGCCATCTTAAACACTGAAGCTTTCTTT CAISSGTAILNTEAFF
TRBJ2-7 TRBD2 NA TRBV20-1 TGCAGTGCTGGGAGGACTGGCGGGAGCCTCTCCTACGAGCAGTACTTC CSAGRTGGSLSYEQYF
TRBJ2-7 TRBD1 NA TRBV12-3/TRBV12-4 TGTGCCAGCAGTCAAAACCGACAGGGGTCCGAGCAGTACTTC CASSQNRQGSEQYF
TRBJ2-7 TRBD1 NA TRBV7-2 TGTGCCAGCAGCTTAGGAGGAGGGGACAGGGTCAACGAGCAGTACTTC CASSLGGGDRVNEQYF
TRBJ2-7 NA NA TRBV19 TGTGCCAGTAGTCCGTTGCAGGGATCCTACGAGCAGTACTTC CASSPLQGSYEQYF
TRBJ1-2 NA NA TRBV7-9 TGTGCCAGCAGCTTAGCGCGCCAGAACTATGGCTACACCTTC CASSLARQNYGYTF
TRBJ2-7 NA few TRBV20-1 TGCAGTGCCCAGACTAGCTACGAGCAGTACTTC CSAQTSYEQYF
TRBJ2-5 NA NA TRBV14 TGTGCCAGCAGCCCCCTACGGTCCCAGGGAATGTCCCAGTACTTC CASSPLRSQGMSQYF
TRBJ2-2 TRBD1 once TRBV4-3 TGCACCAGCAGGCCGGGGACAGGGGTCGGGGAGCTGTTTTTT CTSRPGTGVGELFF